One sample yielded the 26 T cell receptor beta chains listed below, sequenced in a study of cytomegalovirus exposure and HLA in healthy donors. It was with 60 Vbeta and 13 Jbeta primers that the PCR ran. Clones were read by immunoSEQ multiplex PCR, and TCRdb kept only the in-frame ones, dropping some. The sample consists of 210,000 or so clones, around 87% of them appearing once. The source material was PBMCs. The receptor source for this set is a man aged 25-45 years in good health and CMV-seronegative.

The V gene is TRBV9, the J gene TRBJ2-1; D remains ambiguous. The CDR3 is 16 residues long. Germline V lookup: CDR1 SGDLS, CDR2 YYNGEE. With 2 bases removed from V and 0 bases from J, the gap between germline ends came to 12 bases. The CDR3 loop is CASSVGRQSSYNEQFF. CDR3 bases: TGTGCCAGCAGCGTCGGCCGACAAAGCTCCTACAATGAGCAGTTCTTC.

This chain connects TRBV6-1 to TRBJ1-1, with a possible D match to TRBD1 (6 bases). Germline V gene data show CDR1 as MNHNS and CDR2 as SASEGT. This CDR3 contains 15 residues. Trimming removed 8 bases at V and 7 bases at J, with 23 bases between. CDR3 sequence (DNA): TGTGCCAGCGATGAGCCCTTTAGTTGGGGGCGTGAAGCTTTCTTT. As protein: CASDEPFSWGREAFF.

The chain employs TRBV19 and TRBJ2-5, with TRBD2 matching over 10 bases. CDR1 and CDR2 (germline): LNHDA, SQIVND (reference sequence). CDR3 length equals 17 residues. V was pared by 3 bases and J by 2 bases, with 9 bases of the junction left unmatched. The CDR3 sequence is CASSMVTSGVGQETQYF. The CDR3 DNA reads as TGTGCCAGTAGTATGGTTACTAGCGGGGTCGGACAAGAGACCCAGTACTTC.

This clone showed up just a few times. This chain joins TRBV21-1 and TRBJ1-5; TRBD1, the table's D call, lacks a check against the DNA. TRBV21-1 counts as a pseudogene. The CDR3 consists of 17 residues. The CDR3 DNA reads as TGTGCCAGCAGCTACAGGGACAGTAAAATTAGCAATCAGCCCCAGCATTTT. This encodes CASSYRDSKISNQPQHF.

This rearrangement joins TRBV7-2 to TRBJ1-1; D not resolved. CDR1 is SGHTA, CDR2 FQGNSA, per germline. The CDR3 has 14 residues. The V and J ends lost 2 bases and 0 bases respectively, with 7 bases between them. DNA for the CDR3: TGTGCCAGCAGCTTATATGGAGTGAACACTGAAGCTTTCTTT. It is translated as CASSLYGVNTEAFF.

This chain connects TRBV18 to TRBJ1-2; TRBD1 agrees at 10 bases. Germline assignment: CDR1 KGHSH and CDR2 LQKENI. The CDR3 length is 15 residues. V gave up 4 bases and J gave up 2 bases; unmatched junction bases: 4. CDR3 bases: TGTGCCAGCTCACAAGGGACAGGGGACAACTATGGCTACACCTTC. Translated: CASSQGTGDNYGYTF.

The CDR3 coding sequence is TGTGCCAGCAGTTTAGGACTAGCGGGCTCGAGCTCCTACAATGAGCAGTTCTTC. It specifies CASSLGLAGSSSYNEQFF. The chain links TRBV27 to TRBJ2-1, with 11 bases aligning to TRBD2. Germline V gives CDR1 MNHEY, CDR2 SMNVEV (reference sequence). The junction had 6 bases not matched to a gene; V was cut back by 2 bases and J by 0 bases. This CDR3 has 18 amino acids.

This clone was counted between two and nine times. Different DNA sequences within this sample yield the same CDR3. This rearrangement joins TRBV19 to TRBJ2-1, with 10 bases matching TRBD2. Germline-derived CDR1 and CDR2 are LNHDA and SQIVND (reference sequence). There are 15 residues in the CDR3. V dropped 1 base and J dropped 4; count of bases not matched to a gene: 1. The CDR3 spells CASSIASGRYNEQFF. The CDR3 DNA sequence: TGTGCCAGTAGTATAGCTAGCGGGAGATACAATGAGCAGTTCTTC.

This chain uses TRBV15 with TRBJ2-2; D is possibly TRBD1 (6 bases). Trimming left V 4 bases short and J 5 bases short, with 17 bases between. This CDR3 is 16 amino acids long. The germline CDR1 and CDR2 sequences are LNHNV and YYDKDF (reference sequence). The CDR3 sequence: CATSNQGRGDTGELFF. In DNA form, the CDR3 reads TGTGCCACCAGCAACCAGGGCAGGGGAGATACCGGGGAGCTGTTTTTT.

In this sample, this clone turned up once. The chain couples TRBV6-5 to TRBJ1-1, with D perhaps matching TRBD1 (5 bases). V lost 4 bases to trimming and J lost 1 base, with 16 bases between them. CDR3 length equals 16 residues. Germline lookup yields CDR1 MNHEY and CDR2 SVGAGI. The CDR3 protein is CASSCVAGSTNTEAFF. In DNA, the CDR3 is TGTGCCAGCAGTTGCGTGGCAGGGTCGACGAACACTGAAGCTTTCTTT.

The chain uses TRBV9 and TRBJ1-1; no definite D call. V was pared by 2 bases and J by 0 bases, with 5 bases between. Per germline, CDR1 SGDLS and CDR2 YYNGEE. The CDR3 spans 13 residues. CDR3 region: CASSVSVNTEAFF. As DNA, the CDR3 is TGTGCCAGCAGCGTGTCAGTGAACACTGAAGCTTTCTTT. Full variable domain (remainder filled in from reference TRBV9 and TRBJ1-1): DSGVTQTPKHLITATGQRVTLRCSPRSGDLSVYWYQQSLDQGLQFLIQYYNGEERAKGNILERFSAQQFPDLHSELNLSSLELGDSALYFCASSVSVNTEAFFGQGTRLTVV.

The rearrangement uses TRBV5-5 and TRBJ2-5; 9 bases match TRBD1. Germline assignment: CDR1 SGHKS and CDR2 YYEKEE (reference sequence). With V trimmed by 4 bases and J by 5 bases, 12 bases remained unmatched. CDR3 size: 16 residues. CDR3 sequence reads: CASSLTGTGSWETQYF. CDR3 bases: TGTGCCAGCAGCCTAACCGGGACAGGGTCGTGGGAGACCCAGTACTTC.

The J gene is TRBJ2-2, the V gene TRBV5-1; 10 bases match TRBD2. CDR1 SGHRS and CDR2 YFSETQ come from the germline V gene. CDR3 length: 17 residues. J lost 7 bases, V lost 4 bases, and 13 bases had no gene match. This CDR3 is CASSPPGSSGRNGELFF. The CDR3 bases are TGCGCCAGCAGCCCACCCGGAAGTAGCGGGAGGAACGGGGAGCTGTTTTTT.

This clone was counted between two and nine times. CDR3 sequence reads: CASSTRGGYEQYF. The DNA for the CDR3 is TGTGCCAGCAGCACGAGGGGGGGGTACGAGCAGTACTTC. The chain employs TRBV6-6 and TRBJ2-7; TRBD2 is a possible D gene (7 bases). This CDR3 has 13 amino acids. The V end lost 6 bases, the J end lost 4 bases, and 13 bases lay between the germline ends. Germline V lookup: CDR1 MNHNY, CDR2 SVGAGI (reference sequence).

The chain combines TRBV28 with TRBJ2-3; 13 nucleotides agree with TRBD2. V lost 3 bases, J lost 0 bases, and 9 bases stayed unmatched. There are 19 residues in the CDR3. In germline, CDR1 is MDHEN, CDR2 SYDVKM. CDR3 in amino acids: CASSFLTSGRPPSTDTQYF. For the CDR3, the DNA is TGTGCCAGCAGTTTTCTGACTAGCGGGAGGCCACCTAGCACAGATACGCAGTATTTT.

This chain uses TRBV19 with TRBJ2-5, with 15 bases matching TRBD2. The V gene's germline CDR1 is LNHDA and CDR2 SQIVND (reference sequence). CDR3 length equals 23 residues. J was trimmed by 2 bases and V by 4 bases; bases with no gene match: 23. The CDR3 here is CASSTPDRTQTGTSGRTQETQYF. The CDR3 nucleotides read TGTGCCAGTAGTACTCCCGATCGGACTCAAACCGGGACTAGCGGGAGGACACAAGAGACCCAGTACTTC. The whole variable domain, filled in from reference TRBV19 and TRBJ2-5, reads DGGITQSPKYLFRKEGQNVTLSCEQNLNHDAMYWYRQDPGQGLRLIYYSQIVNDFQKGDIAEGYSVSREKKESFPLTVTSAQKNPTAFYLCASSTPDRTQTGTSGRTQETQYFGPGTRLLVL.

This clone was picked up a small number of times. The chain carries TRBV7-2 and TRBJ2-3; 8 bases are a match to TRBD2. This CDR3 comprises 16 residues. V trimming: 1 base; J trimming: 5 bases; junction bases outside the gene matches: 8. Germline CDR1 and CDR2: SGHTA and FQGNSA. CDR3 sequence: CASSLVGGGRGDTQYF. The CDR3 DNA sequence: TGTGCCAGCAGCTTAGTTGGCGGGGGGAGGGGAGATACGCAGTATTTT.

Comments on this clone: Other DNA sequences in this specimen translate into the identical CDR3. The chain couples TRBV19 to TRBJ1-5; D gene ambiguous. This CDR3 comprises 12 residues. Trimming took 3 bases from V and 7 from J, leaving 7 bases between them. CDR1 and CDR2 (germline): LNHDA, SQIVND (reference sequence). The CDR3 region is CASSIGSQPQHF. The CDR3 region has the DNA TGTGCCAGTAGTATCGGTTCCCAGCCCCAGCATTTT.

There are a few counts of this clone. This rearrangement joins TRBV5-1 to TRBJ1-2; D is possibly TRBD1 (5 bases). The V gene's germline CDR1 is SGHRS and CDR2 YFSETQ. CDR3 length: 14 amino acids. Between the trimmed V and J ends, which lost 8 bases and 0 bases, there was a span of 14 bases. The CDR3, as DNA: TGCGCCAGTCGAATAGGGGAAGCTAACTATGGCTACACCTTC. It translates to CASRIGEANYGYTF.

The chain is built from TRBV18 and TRBJ2-7; 10 bases align to TRBD2. The J segment lost 3 bases and the V segment lost 3 bases, leaving 5 bases of the junction unmatched. CDR1 and CDR2 from the germline V gene are KGHSH and LQKENI. This CDR3 has 15 residues. DNA for the CDR3: TGTGCCAGCTCACCCGGGACTAGCGATTACTACGAGCAGTACTTC. It yields the protein CASSPGTSDYYEQYF.

The V gene is TRBV6-5, the J gene TRBJ2-1; D unresolved. This CDR3 is built from 11 residues. Germline V gene lookup returns CDR1 MNHEY and CDR2 SVGAGI. The V gene lost 7 bases and the J gene lost 8 bases, with 9 bases spanning the gap. The CDR3 loop reads CASMREHEQFF. The DNA of the CDR3 is TGTGCCAGCATGAGAGAGCATGAGCAGTTCTTC.

The chain couples TRBV19 to TRBJ2-5; the D is unclear. This CDR3 is built from 13 residues. With 4 bases removed from V and 1 base from J, the gap between germline ends came to 7 bases. In germline, CDR1 is LNHDA, CDR2 SQIVND (reference sequence). For the CDR3, the DNA is TGTGCCAGTAGTAACCAGGTCCAAGAGACCCAGTACTTC. Protein product: CASSNQVQETQYF.

The chain employs TRBV6-1 and TRBJ2-5; 8 bases map to TRBD1. V dropped 3 bases and J dropped 2; count of bases not matched to a gene: 14. The CDR3 is 18 residues long. Germline V lookup: CDR1 MNHNS, CDR2 SASEGT. This chain's CDR3 is CASSDRAPGQVVQETQYF. The CDR3 coding sequence is TGTGCCAGCAGTGATCGGGCTCCGGGACAGGTAGTACAAGAGACCCAGTACTTC.

The genes are TRBV15 and TRBJ2-5; TRBD1 aligns across 10 bases. The ends lost 5 bases at V and 2 bases at J; junction bases unmatched: 8. CDR1 is LNHNV and CDR2 is YYDKDF in the germline V gene (reference sequence). CDR3 length equals 16 residues. Here the CDR3 reads CATSGDRGQGQETQYF. The CDR3 DNA is TGTGCCACCAGCGGTGACAGGGGGCAGGGACAAGAGACCCAGTACTTC.

CDR3: CATRDRGNHGELFF. CDR3 coding DNA: TGTGCCACCAGGGACAGGGGAAATCACGGGGAGCTGTTTTTT. This chain uses TRBV15 with TRBJ2-2, with 9 bases identical to TRBD1. The CDR3 loop spans 14 amino acids. The V gene's germline CDR1 is LNHNV and CDR2 YYDKDF (reference sequence). The trim removed 6 bases at V and 7 bases at J, leaving 6 bases unmatched.

This chain connects TRBV28 to TRBJ2-7; a weak D match, TRBD1 (6 bases). V shed 7 bases and J shed 4 bases, with 14 bases lying between them. The CDR3 totals 13 residues. Looked up from germline, CDR1 is MDHEN and CDR2 is SYDVKM. CDR3 sequence: CASMGAASYEQYF. CDR3 sequence (DNA): TGTGCCAGCATGGGGGCGGCTAGTTACGAGCAGTACTTC.